Presented here are 21 T cell receptor beta chains from one specimen sequenced in a study of blood T cell repertoires in COVID-19. Using immunoSEQ multiplex PCR, the repertoire was profiled, and TCRdb retains in-frame clones only, with some absent. The sample consists of over 250,000 clones, 88% of them appearing once. Sequenced sample: peripheral blood. Receptors originate from a woman between 35 and 50 years old who had recovered from COVID-19.

V gene TRBV15 combines with J gene TRBJ1-4, with 7 bases lining up with TRBD1. This CDR3 has 15 residues. Germline loops: CDR1 LNHNV, CDR2 YYDKDF (reference sequence). Trimming took 0 bases from V and 10 from J; bases not matched to a gene: 8. CDR3 amino acids: CATSREGASGGKLFF. Written as DNA, the CDR3 is TGTGCCACCAGCAGAGAAGGCGCATCAGGGGGAAAACTGTTTTTT.

This chain joins TRBV9 and TRBJ1-4; D is perhaps TRBD1 (5 bases). V dropped 0 bases and J dropped 5 bases, with 20 bases sitting between them. Germline assignment: CDR1 SGDLS and CDR2 YYNGEE. CDR3 length: 18 amino acids. CDR3 region: CASSVATGGGAGNEKLFF. CDR3 bases: TGTGCCAGCAGCGTAGCTACCGGTGGGGGTGCGGGGAATGAAAAACTGTTTTTT.

This chain joins TRBV6-2 or TRBV6-3 and TRBJ2-1, with unresolved D. The germline V gene has CDR1 MNHEY and CDR2 SVGEGT. The CDR3 is 12 residues long. V shed 0 bases and J shed 8 bases, with 5 bases lying between them. CDR3 in DNA: TGTGCCAGCAGTTACTCGAGGTATGAGCAGTTCTTC. It specifies CASSYSRYEQFF.

V gene TRBV20-1 combines with J gene TRBJ1-5; D ambiguous. The V gene lost 3 bases and the J gene lost 8 bases, with 8 bases spanning the gap. The CDR3 contains 11 residues. The germline V gene has CDR1 DFQATT and CDR2 SNEGSKA (reference sequence). The CDR3 DNA sequence: TGCAGTGCTAGTTTCGGGGAGCCCCAGCATTTT. It is translated as CSASFGEPQHF.

V and J are TRBV7-9 and TRBJ2-2; D not resolved. CDR1 is SEHNR, CDR2 FQNEAQ, per germline (reference sequence). The CDR3 loop spans 15 amino acids. V gave up 5 bases and J gave up 3 bases, with 13 bases separating them. CDR3 residues: CASSPKAPHTGELFF. The CDR3 DNA reads TGTGCCAGCAGCCCAAAAGCGCCACACACCGGGGAGCTGTTTTTT. The variable domain in full, with the rest retrieved from reference TRBV7-9 and TRBJ2-2, is DTGVSQNPRHKITKRGQNVTFRCDPISEHNRLYWYRQTLGQGPEFLTYFQNEAQLEKSRLLSDRFSAERPKGSFSTLEIQRTEQGDSAMYLCASSPKAPHTGELFFGEGSRLTVL.

V usage is TRBV24-1 and J usage is TRBJ2-1; TRBD1 is a possible D gene (7 bases). The ends were cut back, 3 bases at V and 0 bases at J, with 17 bases in the middle. CDR3 length equals 18 residues. The germline CDR1 and CDR2 sequences are KGHDR and SFDVKD. CDR3 DNA: TGTGCCACCAGTGATGGGGGGCGACAGGGAAGCTCCTACAATGAGCAGTTCTTC. It encodes CATSDGGRQGSSYNEQFF.

In regard to this clone: One end of the junction fails to match germline, which may point to a read error. The rearrangement links TRBV11-2 to TRBJ1-2; D perhaps matches TRBD1 (5 bases). Germline V CDR1 and CDR2: SGHAT, FQNNGV. The CDR3 is made up of 14 amino acids. CDR3 region: CASSVDTGRGGYTF. CDR3 sequence (DNA): TGTGCCAGCAGCGTAGACACGGGGCGGGGTGGCTACACCTTC.

This clone has just one count. The chain has TRBV10-3 and TRBJ2-2, with D perhaps TRBD2 (7 bases). The germline CDR1 and CDR2 sequences are ENHRY and SYGVKD. This CDR3 has 14 amino acids. The V end was cut by 7 bases, the J end by 5 bases, with 14 bases between. CDR3: CAIMGGAWTGELFF. The CDR3 bases are TGTGCCATCATGGGGGGGGCCTGGACCGGGGAGCTGTTTTTT.

CDR3 sequence reads: CAWNRVTEKLFF. In DNA form, the CDR3 reads TGTGCCTGGAACAGGGTAACCGAAAAACTGTTTTTT. This chain connects TRBV30 to TRBJ1-4; D may be TRBD1 (6 bases). Germline CDR1 and CDR2: GTSNPN and SVGIG (reference sequence). The length of the CDR3 is 12 residues. V lost 4 bases and J lost 8, with 11 bases in between.

The chain links TRBV2 to TRBJ1-2; D is unresolved. The CDR3 loop spans 15 amino acids. Germline V gene sequence: CDR1 SNHLY, CDR2 FYNNEI. The germline V and J ends were trimmed by 4 bases and 0 bases, with 12 bases remaining between them. This CDR3 is CASSGGDLTNYGYTF. The CDR3 DNA reads as TGTGCCAGCAGTGGGGGAGACCTCACTAACTATGGCTACACCTTC.

The chain carries TRBV7-9 and TRBJ1-1; perhaps TRBD1 as D (5 bases). This CDR3 has 13 amino acids. V lost 8 bases, J lost 4 bases, and 14 bases lay in between. CDR1 SEHNR and CDR2 FQNEAQ come from the germline V gene (reference sequence). DNA of the CDR3: TGTGCCAGCGGGGGGGTATGGACCACTGAAGCTTTCTTT. Amino acids: CASGGVWTTEAFF. The full variable domain, with the rest looked up from reference TRBV7-9 and TRBJ1-1, is DTGVSQNPRHKITKRGQNVTFRCDPISEHNRLYWYRQTLGQGPEFLTYFQNEAQLEKSRLLSDRFSAERPKGSFSTLEIQRTEQGDSAMYLCASGGVWTTEAFFGQGTRLTVV.

The gene calls are TRBV5-6 and TRBJ2-5; TRBD1 matches 7 bases. V lost 3 bases, J lost 5 bases, and 4 bases stayed unmatched. The CDR3 loop spans 13 amino acids. Germline lookup yields CDR1 SGHDT and CDR2 YYEEEE. CDR3 sequence (DNA): TGTGCCAGCAGCTCCAGGGGGTTGGAGACCCAGTACTTC. Protein product: CASSSRGLETQYF.

The chain couples TRBV6-5 to TRBJ2-1; 11 bases align to TRBD2. V lost 5 bases and J lost 6; bases outside the gene matches: 6. CDR3 length: 15 amino acids. CDR1 is MNHEY, CDR2 SVGAGI, per germline. CDR3 loop: CASSRTSGSPNEQFF. The CDR3 nucleotides read TGTGCCAGCAGTCGAACTAGCGGGAGTCCCAATGAGCAGTTCTTC.

The rearrangement uses TRBV19 and TRBJ2-3, with a tentative D call TRBD2 (6 bases). CDR1 is LNHDA, CDR2 SQIVND, per germline (reference sequence). Trimming took off 4 bases at V and 5 bases at J, with 16 bases between the two ends. The CDR3 is 15 residues long. CDR3 bases: TGTGCCAGTAGTAAGACAGCGGGCAGTTTAGATACGCAGTATTTT. It encodes CASSKTAGSLDTQYF.

This sequence joins TRBV7-2 and TRBJ2-7, with 8 nucleotides matching TRBD1. After removal of 0 bases from V and 2 bases from J, the junction contained 3 bases not matched to a gene. This CDR3 has 15 residues. Germline V gives CDR1 SGHTA, CDR2 FQGNSA. As DNA, the CDR3 is TGTGCCAGCAGCTTAGCCCCGGGACAGGCCTACGAGCAGTACTTC. It encodes CASSLAPGQAYEQYF.

This chain joins TRBV13 and TRBJ2-1; 8 bases map to TRBD1. With 5 bases clipped from V and 8 bases from J, the junction kept 8 bases outside the gene matches. CDR3 size: 14 residues. The germline V gene encodes CDR1 PRHDT and CDR2 FYEKMQ (reference sequence). Here the CDR3 DNA reads TGTGCCAGCAGCCCCCGGACAGGGAAGGATGAGCAGTTCTTC. It encodes CASSPRTGKDEQFF.

This chain joins TRBV11-2 and TRBJ2-3; 8 bases fit TRBD1. V dropped 1 base and J dropped 8; count of bases not matched to a gene: 14. The CDR3 contains 17 residues. The germline V gene has CDR1 SGHAT and CDR2 FQNNGV. The CDR3 nucleotides are TGTGCCAGCAGCTTAGGGGACAGGCGGCGGCCCTTAGTTACGCAGTATTTT. Protein product: CASSLGDRRRPLVTQYF.

Only a few counts were recorded for this clone. The gene calls are TRBV3-1 (or the pseudogene TRBV3-2) and TRBJ2-2; 12 nucleotides align to TRBD2. CDR1 is LGHDT, CDR2 YNNKEL, per germline (reference sequence). The junction had 12 bases not matched to a gene; V was cut back by 4 bases and J by 6 bases. The CDR3 contains 18 residues. CDR3 region: CASSLPLAGGPGSGELFF. The DNA for the CDR3 is TGTGCCAGCAGCCTCCCCCTAGCGGGAGGGCCTGGGTCCGGGGAGCTGTTTTTT.

The gene calls are TRBV24-1 and TRBJ1-2; a possible D gene is TRBD1 (6 bases). V lost 6 bases to trimming and J lost 8 bases, with 15 bases between them. Germline V gene data show CDR1 as KGHDR and CDR2 as SFDVKD. The CDR3 has 13 residues. The CDR3 protein is CATSRGGSRGYTF. The CDR3 nucleotides read TGTGCCACCAGTCGGGGGGGCAGTCGCGGCTACACCTTC.

The chain links TRBV7-8 to TRBJ1-3, with no clear D. V lost 5 bases and J lost 0, with 11 bases in between. CDR3 length equals 15 residues. Germline V gives CDR1 SGHVS, CDR2 FQNEAQ. CDR3 protein: CASSPERLSGNTIYF. The CDR3 nucleotides are TGTGCCAGCAGCCCGGAGAGACTCTCTGGAAACACCATATATTTT.

The chain uses TRBV2 and TRBJ2-2; 9 nucleotides line up with TRBD1. CDR1 and CDR2 from the germline V gene are SNHLY and FYNNEI. The CDR3 loop spans 16 amino acids. With 8 bases clipped from V and 4 bases from J, the junction kept 11 bases outside the gene matches. Here the CDR3 reads CASQGGQGLSTGELFF. As DNA, the CDR3 is TGTGCCAGCCAGGGAGGACAGGGGTTGAGCACCGGGGAGCTGTTTTTT.